The 9 T cell receptor beta chains below were found in one sample sequenced in a study of beta chain features in type 1 diabetes. Study conclusions and caveats: All four CD4+ subsets from Type 1 diabetes patients carried moderately but significantly shorter TCRB CDR3s.

Which antigens these TCRs recognize remains unknown. All of the isolated RNA was reverse transcribed, so expressed TCRB transcripts were sequenced. Here immunoSEQ multiplex PCR was the method, and the copy in TCRdb shows in-frame clones only, minus some. The sample has 300,000 to 450,000 clones, 9.6% seen once. The sample was central memory CD4+ T cells from blood. These receptors originate from a man younger than 40 with type 1 diabetes.

This clone occurred a few times. Just one base apart from a much larger clone, this may be a read error. This specimen includes other DNA sequences encoding the same CDR3. The V call is TRBV28, the J call TRBJ1-5, with 10 bases fitting TRBD1. V dropped 5 bases and J dropped 4; count of bases not matched to a gene: 2. The CDR3 loop spans 14 amino acids. CDR1 is MDHEN and CDR2 is SYDVKM in the germline V gene. Here the CDR3 reads CASSPGQGNQPQHF. The CDR3 DNA reads TGTGCCAGCAGTCCGGGACAGGGGAATCAGCCCCAGCATTTT.

This clone was seen ten or more times. V and J are TRBV7-2 and TRBJ1-2; D call uncertain. V was cut by 5 bases and J by 7 bases, with 17 bases left in between. The CDR3 runs 14 residues. Germline V CDR1 and CDR2: SGHTA, FQGNSA. CDR3 protein: CASSPTGLVRGYTF. CDR3 sequence (DNA): TGTGCCAGCAGCCCTACTGGTCTAGTGCGTGGCTACACCTTC.

This clone has just a few counts. This rearrangement joins TRBV18 to TRBJ2-5, with 7 bases matching TRBD1. Germline loops: CDR1 KGHSH, CDR2 LQKENI. The V gene end was trimmed by 5 bases and the J gene end by 4 bases; junction bases not matched to a gene: 4. CDR3 size: 13 residues. The CDR3 protein is CASSSNRGETQYF. In nucleotides, the CDR3 is TGTGCCAGCTCATCTAACAGGGGAGAGACCCAGTACTTC.

The chain joins TRBV6-4 to TRBJ1-1, with a tentative D call TRBD1 (6 bases). V was shortened by 6 bases and J by 0 bases, with 14 bases between the two germline ends. This CDR3 has 15 residues. Germline V gene sequence: CDR1 MRHNA, CDR2 SNTAGT. In DNA form, the CDR3 reads TGTGCCAGCAGAAGGGGGGTCTGGATGAACACTGAAGCTTTCTTT. It yields the protein CASRRGVWMNTEAFF.

This clone was picked up a small number of times. The chain is built from TRBV7-2 and TRBJ1-2; perhaps TRBD1 as D (5 bases). CDR1 and CDR2 from the germline V gene are SGHTA and FQGNSA. This CDR3 has 17 amino acids. The germline V and J ends were trimmed by 4 bases and 4 bases, with 22 bases remaining between them. The CDR3 DNA reads as TGTGCCAGCAGCTGGGACCGGGACGGACGATCGCTCTATGGCTACACCTTC. It yields the protein CASSWDRDGRSLYGYTF.

This clone was recorded a few times. The V call is TRBV7-9, the J call TRBJ2-1, with unresolved D. This CDR3 comprises 14 residues. The ends were cut back, 5 bases at V and 0 bases at J, with 8 bases in the middle. Per germline, CDR1 SEHNR and CDR2 FQNEAQ (reference sequence). This CDR3 is CASSPTNSYNEQFF. As DNA, the CDR3 is TGTGCCAGCAGCCCGACAAACTCCTACAATGAGCAGTTCTTC.

This clone was found a few times. The chain uses TRBV18 and TRBJ1-2; 10 positions agree with TRBD1. Germline values: CDR1 KGHSH, CDR2 LQKENI. The CDR3 is 14 residues long. V shed 3 bases, J shed 8 bases, and the junction held 6 bases outside the gene matches. This CDR3 is CASSPAGTGEGYTF. The CDR3 coding sequence is TGTGCCAGCTCACCGGCCGGGACAGGGGAAGGCTACACCTTC.

This clone was counted a few times. The chain carries TRBV28 and TRBJ1-2; D ambiguous. The ends were cut back, 6 bases at V and 5 bases at J, with 10 bases in the middle. CDR1 is MDHEN and CDR2 is SYDVKM in the germline V gene. CDR3 length equals 12 residues. CDR3 region: CASRLVGYGYTF. The DNA for the CDR3 is TGTGCCAGCAGACTAGTGGGATATGGCTACACCTTC.

This clone was seen a handful of times. V gene TRBV14 combines with J gene TRBJ1-1; D is uncertain. Germline V CDR1 and CDR2: SGHDN, FVKESK. V lost 4 bases, J lost 0 bases, and 6 bases lay in between. The CDR3 is made up of 13 amino acids. Here the CDR3 reads CASSPDLNTEAFF. CDR3 sequence (DNA): TGTGCCAGCAGCCCGGACTTGAACACTGAAGCTTTCTTT.